This T cell receptor beta chain was identified in a study of cytomegalovirus exposure and HLA in healthy donors. Turning to this clone: Its antigen is still unknown.

Study-wide results and caveats: Earlier analysis looked at TCR beta V segments, and most were productive about 87% or about 30% of the time. A highly shared variant cluster was judged a likely technical artifact. In a later analysis, V- and J-gene trimming of beta chains associated with a DCLRE1C missense variant, replicated independently.

Primers for the PCR totalled 60 Vbeta and 13 Jbeta. Clones were read by immunoSEQ multiplex PCR, and TCRdb kept only the in-frame ones, dropping some. The sample has 110,000 to 150,000 clones, around two thirds seen once. J lost 4 bases, V lost 4 bases, and 10 bases had no gene match. CDR3 length: 17 residues. Per germline, CDR1 SGHRS and CDR2 YFSETQ. Samples came from healthy bone marrow donors. The sequenced sample was PBMCs. The rearrangement uses TRBV5-1 and TRBJ2-5; TRBD2 matches 13 bases. The clonotype comes from an older woman in good health and CMV-seropositive. The CDR3 DNA reads TGCGCCAGCAGCCCCTGGACTAGCGGGAGTAGAGGAGAGACCCAGTACTTC. Its translation: CASSPWTSGSRGETQYF. Full variable domain (rest looked up from reference TRBV5-1 and TRBJ2-5): KAGVTQTPRYLIKTRGQQVTLSCSPISGHRSVSWYQQTPGQGLQFLFEYFSETQRNKGNFPGRFSGRQFSNSRSEMNVSTLELGDSALYLCASSPWTSGSRGETQYFGPGTRLLVL.